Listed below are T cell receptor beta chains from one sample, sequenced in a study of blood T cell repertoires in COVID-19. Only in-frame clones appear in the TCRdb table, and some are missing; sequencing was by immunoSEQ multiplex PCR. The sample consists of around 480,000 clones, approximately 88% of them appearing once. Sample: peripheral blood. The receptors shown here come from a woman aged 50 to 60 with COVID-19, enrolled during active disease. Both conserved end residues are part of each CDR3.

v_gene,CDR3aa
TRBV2,CASKTTITYNEQFF
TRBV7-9,CASSLGETGIPQHF
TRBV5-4,CASSLSKRTSNNEQFF
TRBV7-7,CASSFGPRETQYF
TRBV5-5,CASSSLRQGGSYEQYF
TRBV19,CASSIRRGQGMDTEAFF
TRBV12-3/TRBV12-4,CANSRAGANVLTF
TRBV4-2,CASSRTFRGSGDNEQFF
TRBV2,CASSRDRGLDGYTF
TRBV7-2,CASSLEETGYIQYF
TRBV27,CASSLGTGAPYEQYF
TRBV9,CASSTGQSTDTQYF
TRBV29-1,CSVDFYQPQHF
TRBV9,CASSVAGGDGYTF
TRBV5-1,CASSPAHLLQTGGLTDTQYF
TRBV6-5,CASNRAGGNEQFF
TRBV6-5,CASSTDRGPNTEAFF
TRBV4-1,CASSQVISGGANLNEQFF
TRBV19,CASSVRDSTYEQYF
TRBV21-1,CASSKGIDMGDRAGGPQHF
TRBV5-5,CASSLGGTGSHEQYF
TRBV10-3,CAAGGGDRNQPQHF
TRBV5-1,CASSADRVTEAFF
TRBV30,CAWSLGGRVQYF
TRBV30,CAWSRTGRGETQYF
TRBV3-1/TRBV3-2,CASSQDSKSTGYTF
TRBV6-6,CAIAGTSNQPQHF
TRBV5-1,CASSFGGSTNEKLFF
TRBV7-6,CASSPLAGLNTDTQYF
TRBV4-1,CASSQVRTGGNYGYTF
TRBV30,CAGRETGASYGYTF
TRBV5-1,CASSSRERMTEAFF
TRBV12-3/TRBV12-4,CASRVREGYTF
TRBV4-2,CASSQGQGRRGYGQYF
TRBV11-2,CASSLDVSSGPYEQYF
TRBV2,CASSVASGGTDTQYF
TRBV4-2,CASSQVIGGSGNTIYF
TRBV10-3,CAIRSDRGRNEQYF
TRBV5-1,CASSPAAGTAGGGEKLFF
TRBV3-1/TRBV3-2,CASSLRGDSNEKLFF
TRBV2,CASSFTGDQPQHF
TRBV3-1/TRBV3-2,CASSQPTGGQNTEAFF
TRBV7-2,CASSLKTGTGQPQHF
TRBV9,CASTKLAGGNTDTQYF
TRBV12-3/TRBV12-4,CASSLPPGGELFF
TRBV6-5,CASGGAHEQFF
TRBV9,CASSESPHGGTYEQYF